These 24 T cell receptor beta chains were sequenced from one sample in a study of blood T cells in healthy people across ages. Next came a second PCR, run for about 6 to 12 cycles, which used a sample-barcoded 5' primer along with a J-beta primer mix. TCRdb itself ran the 5' RACE reads through MiXCR, one entry per CDR3 protein. This sample has hundreds of thousands of distinct CDR3 sequences, with about 53% found just once. Sequenced material: blood. These TCRs come from a man older than 75 in good health.

The CDR3, as DNA: TGTGCCAGCAGCCAGACCGGCAGGGAGCTGTTTTTT. Protein: CASSQTGRELFF. The V gene is TRBV9, the J gene TRBJ2-2; the D is unclear. The V and J ends lost 4 bases and 9 bases respectively, with 10 bases between them. This CDR3 spans 12 amino acids. Germline-derived CDR1 and CDR2 are SGDLS and YYNGEE.

This clonotype has only a few counts. This rearrangement joins TRBV20-1 to TRBJ2-5; possible D gene TRBD1, 5 bases. Per the germline V gene, CDR1 is DFQATT and CDR2 is SNEGSKA (reference sequence). The CDR3 is made up of 15 amino acids. With 6 bases removed from V and 0 bases from J, the gap between germline ends came to 17 bases. CDR3 bases: TGCAGTGCCTACCAAGCCAGGGTGAACCAAGAGACCCAGTACTTC. This sequence encodes CSAYQARVNQETQYF.

This chain joins TRBV25-1 and TRBJ2-2, with D uncertain. CDR1 is MGHDK, CDR2 SYGVNS, per germline. V was pared by 1 base and J by 2 bases, with 8 bases between. The CDR3 is made up of 15 amino acids. The CDR3 DNA is TGTGCCAGCAGTGAATGGCGCCAAAACACCGGGGAGCTGTTTTTT. It specifies CASSEWRQNTGELFF.

The chain carries TRBV11-2 and TRBJ2-1, with TRBD1 matching over 7 bases. Germline lookup yields CDR1 SGHAT and CDR2 FQNNGV. This CDR3 contains 16 residues. The V gene end was trimmed by 6 bases and the J gene end by 0 bases; junction bases not matched to a gene: 8. This CDR3 reads CASRSPNRGSYNEQFF. The CDR3 DNA reads as TGTGCCAGCAGATCCCCCAACAGGGGCTCCTACAATGAGCAGTTCTTC.

Concerning this clonotype: A read error may account for a junction end that differs from germline. The chain recombines TRBV12-3 or TRBV12-4 with TRBJ1-2; D perhaps matches TRBD1 (5 bases). The CDR3 has 13 residues. CDR3 DNA sequence: TGTGCCTGCAGTACACCTGGGGGCTATGGCTACACCTTC. Amino acid sequence: CACSTPGGYGYTF.

The V call is TRBV29-1, the J call TRBJ2-5; D not certain. CDR1 is SQVTM, CDR2 ANQGSEA, per germline. The CDR3 loop spans 12 amino acids. V lost 4 bases and J lost 1, with 7 bases in between. In nucleotides, the CDR3 is TGCAGCGTTGCGGTCAGCCAAGAGACCCAGTACTTC. Amino acids: CSVAVSQETQYF.

This sequence joins TRBV5-1 and TRBJ1-2; 7 bases are a match to TRBD1. Germline assignment: CDR1 SGHRS and CDR2 YFSETQ. V gave up 4 bases and J gave up 7 bases; unmatched junction bases: 10. The CDR3 totals 14 residues. For the CDR3, the DNA is TGCGCCAGCAGCCAAGGTGGAGGGGGCAGTGGCTACACCTTC. It encodes CASSQGGGGSGYTF.

The rearrangement uses TRBV5-1 and TRBJ2-1, with D perhaps matching TRBD1 or TRBD2 (7 bases each). The CDR3 has 14 amino acids. Germline-derived CDR1 and CDR2 are SGHRS and YFSETQ. V lost 7 bases to trimming and J lost 7 bases, with 18 bases between them. The CDR3 is CASRGVQGQNEQFF. Here the CDR3 DNA reads TGCGCCAGCCGGGGGGTTCAGGGACAGAATGAGCAGTTCTTC.

This chain connects TRBV20-1 to TRBJ1-4; D remains unclear. Germline V gives CDR1 DFQATT, CDR2 SNEGSKA (reference sequence). The V end lost 4 bases, the J end lost 8 bases, and 11 bases lay between the germline ends. This CDR3 has 12 amino acids. Written as DNA, the CDR3 is TGCAGTGCTAACGGCATTGCGGAAAAACTGTTTTTT. Its translation: CSANGIAEKLFF.

In this sample, this clonotype turned up a few times. The V call is TRBV12-3 or TRBV12-4, the J call TRBJ1-2; D uncertain. The CDR3 consists of 14 residues. Deletions cut 6 bases from V and 3 bases from J, with 14 bases between. The CDR3 loop reads CASRDTSLYYGYTF. Here the CDR3 DNA reads TGTGCCAGCAGAGACACATCCCTATACTATGGCTACACCTTC.

This sequence joins TRBV5-1 and TRBJ1-6; D is ambiguous. This CDR3 spans 14 amino acids. Germline lookup yields CDR1 SGHRS and CDR2 YFSETQ. Trimming pared 0 bases from V and 10 bases from J, leaving 11 bases between. The CDR3 spells CASSLARLESPLHF. The CDR3 coding sequence is TGCGCCAGCAGCTTGGCCCGACTGGAATCACCCCTCCACTTT.

The sample holds a few counts of this clonotype. This chain joins TRBV9 and TRBJ2-5; D is perhaps TRBD1 (6 bases). V gave up 4 bases and J gave up 4 bases, with 14 bases separating them. The CDR3 has 14 residues. Germline V CDR1 and CDR2: SGDLS, YYNGEE. The DNA for the CDR3 is TGTGCCAGCAGCTCAGGGGTGTCGGGAGAGACCCAGTACTTC. Its translation is CASSSGVSGETQYF.

This clonotype has only a few counts. The chain couples TRBV6-2 or TRBV6-3 to TRBJ2-7; TRBD1 aligns across 7 bases. V gave up 7 bases and J gave up 3 bases; unmatched junction bases: 6. The CDR3 is 13 residues long. The germline V gene encodes CDR1 MNHEY and CDR2 SVGEGT. The CDR3 loop is CASTQTGNYEQYF. In nucleotides, the CDR3 is TGTGCCAGCACCCAGACAGGGAACTACGAGCAGTACTTC.

In this sample, this clonotype turned up a few times. The rearrangement uses TRBV15 and TRBJ2-1; 9 nucleotides line up with TRBD1. Trimming removed 3 bases from V and 4 bases from J; junction bases left unmatched: 7. The CDR3 runs 16 residues. CDR1 LNHNV and CDR2 YYDKDF come from the germline V gene (reference sequence). This CDR3 is CATSSPRDREYNEQFF. CDR3 nucleotide sequence: TGTGCCACCAGCAGTCCCCGGGACAGGGAATACAATGAGCAGTTCTTC. Together with reference TRBV15 and TRBJ2-1, the CDR3 gives the full variable domain: DAMVIQNPRYQVTQFGKPVTLSCSQTLNHNVMYWYQQKSSQAPKLLFHYYDKDFNNEADTPDNFQSRRPNTSFCFLDIRSPGLGDTAMYLCATSSPRDREYNEQFFGPGTRLTVL.

This clonotype has just one count. The chain couples TRBV9 to TRBJ2-1; TRBD1 might be the D (6 bases). Germline V gene lookup returns CDR1 SGDLS and CDR2 YYNGEE. Trimming shortened V by 9 bases and J by 12 bases, and 25 bases separated the two germline ends. The CDR3 has 14 residues. CDR3 protein: CATMDPGQLSGQFF. The CDR3, as DNA: TGTGCCACCATGGACCCGGGACAACTTTCGGGGCAGTTCTTC.

The chain combines TRBV29-1 with TRBJ2-7; no clear D. This CDR3 is built from 12 residues. With 6 bases removed from V and 7 bases from J, the gap between germline ends came to 16 bases. CDR1 is SQVTM and CDR2 is ANQGSEA in the germline V gene. The CDR3 region has the DNA TGCAGCGTGGCCCTCAAATACAATGAGCAGTACTTC. Amino acids: CSVALKYNEQYF.

This clonotype was detected only a few times. This rearrangement joins TRBV4-1 to TRBJ2-5; D is possibly TRBD2 (5 bases). The germline V gene has CDR1 MGHRA and CDR2 YSYEKL. This CDR3 is 15 amino acids long. The V end was cut by 4 bases, the J end by 7 bases, with 19 bases between. The CDR3 coding sequence is TGCGCCAGCAGCCCTGACGGGAAGACAAGAGTGACCCAGTACTTC. Translation gives CASSPDGKTRVTQYF.

With respect to this clonotype: An end of the junction differs from the germline gene, which may be a read error. This rearrangement joins TRBV12-3 or TRBV12-4 to TRBJ1-4; the match to TRBD1 covers 7 bases. The CDR3 consists of 13 residues. The CDR3 DNA is TGTGCCAGCAGGACAGGGAAAGTTGAAAAACGGTTTTTT. It is translated as CASRTGKVEKRFF.

V usage is TRBV6-1 and J usage is TRBJ1-6; no clear D. CDR1 is MNHNS and CDR2 is SASEGT in the germline V gene. The length of the CDR3 is 12 residues. The germline V and J ends were trimmed by 7 bases and 5 bases, with 6 bases remaining between them. The chain's CDR3 is CASMINNSPLHF. The DNA of the CDR3 is TGTGCCAGCATGATTAATAATTCACCCCTCCACTTT.

The J gene is TRBJ1-1, the V gene TRBV27, with 9 nucleotides matching TRBD1. Looked up from germline, CDR1 is MNHEY and CDR2 is SMNVEV (reference sequence). This CDR3 has 14 amino acids. The junction had 8 bases not matched to a gene; V was cut back by 7 bases and J by 5 bases. This CDR3 is CASKRTGVGTEAFF. The CDR3, as DNA: TGTGCCAGCAAGCGGACAGGGGTAGGGACTGAAGCTTTCTTT.

The CDR3 protein is CASRNRGQETQYF. The CDR3 DNA reads as TGTGCCAGCAGGAACAGGGGGCAAGAGACCCAGTACTTC. The chain joins TRBV6-2 or TRBV6-3 to TRBJ2-5, with 8 bases aligning to TRBD1. CDR1 is MNHEY, CDR2 SVGEGT, per germline. This CDR3 comprises 13 residues. The V gene end was trimmed by 6 bases and the J gene end by 2 bases; junction bases not matched to a gene: 2.

This chain uses TRBV4-3 with TRBJ2-3; D is uncertain. Trimming took off 1 base at V and 5 bases at J, with 7 bases between the two ends. Germline assignment: CDR1 LGHNA and CDR2 YSLEER. This CDR3 comprises 13 residues. The CDR3 protein is CASSQGPLDTQYF. The CDR3 DNA reads as TGCGCCAGCAGCCAAGGTCCTTTAGATACGCAGTATTTT.

In this sample, this clonotype turned up a few times. The chain has TRBV12-3 or TRBV12-4 and TRBJ2-4; weak D call: TRBD1 (5 bases). Judging by the DNA end, TRBJ2-7 fits better; the J call may be wrong. The CDR3 sequence is 13 residues long. CDR3 residues: CASSLDTAYEQYF. In DNA, the CDR3 is TGTGCCAGCAGTTTGGACACTGCCTACGAGCAGTACTTC.

The V gene is TRBV20-1, the J gene TRBJ2-1; no clear D gene. Per germline, CDR1 DFQATT and CDR2 SNEGSKA (reference sequence). Between the trimmed V and J ends, which lost 3 bases and 8 bases, there was a span of 17 bases. CDR3 length: 14 amino acids. The chain's CDR3 is CSASFARSFHEQFF. For the CDR3, the DNA is TGCAGTGCTAGCTTTGCCCGGAGCTTCCATGAGCAGTTCTTC.